Listed below are T cell receptor beta chains from one sample, sequenced in a study of T cells in Graves' hyperthyroidism and ophthalmopathy. MiXCR, run by TCRdb on the multiplex PCR reads, gives a single entry per CDR3 protein. The repertoire holds fewer than 250,000 distinct CDR3 sequences, with around 15% as singletons. The sequencing input was blood. The receptors here all came from a woman younger than 30 with Graves' ophthalmopathy. CDR3s include the opening cysteine and the closing phenylalanine or tryptophan. Fields, in order: D gene, J gene, V gene, clone size, CDR3 protein, CDR3 DNA. D genes are given only for firm matches. Clone sizes are given selectively: once, few, many, or a class where the clone is expanded.

- | TRBJ2-4 | TRBV2 | - | CAGREVQIQYF | TGTGCCGGCAGGGAGGTACAGATTCAGTACTTC
TRBD1 | TRBJ1-1 | TRBV7-2 | many | CASSSRQGAIGTEAFF | TGTGCCAGCAGCTCCCGTCAGGGGGCAATCGGCACTGAAGCTTTCTTT
TRBD2 | TRBJ2-1 | TRBV11-2 | - | CASTGLAGYNEQFF | TGTGCCAGCACCGGACTAGCGGGTTACAATGAGCAGTTCTTC
- | TRBJ2-7 | TRBV6-1 | many | CASARAPYEQYF | TGTGCCAGCGCCAGGGCCCCCTACGAGCAGTACTTC
- | TRBJ2-5 | TRBV12-3/TRBV12-4 | many | CASSYLRGGRLGETQYF | TGTGCCAGCAGTTATTTGAGGGGGGGCCGGTTAGGAGAGACCCAGTACTTC
TRBD1 | TRBJ2-5 | TRBV20-1 | many | CSASKGAQETQYF | TGCAGTGCTAGTAAGGGGGCCCAAGAGACCCAGTACTTC
- | TRBJ2-5 | TRBV10-3 | many | CAIRLALDTQETQYF | TGTGCCATCAGGCTCGCTCTAGACACCCAAGAGACCCAGTACTTC
- | TRBJ1-2 | TRBV5-6 | few | CASSLNRNYGYTF | TGTGCCAGCAGCTTAAACCGAAACTATGGCTACACCTTC
TRBD1 | TRBJ2-3 | TRBV2 | - | CASRGRDRGYTQYF | TGTGCCAGCAGGGGTCGGGACAGGGGGTATACGCAGTATTTT
- | TRBJ2-1 | TRBV15 | few | CATSRSPGGGAGGGRGYDEQFF | TGTGCCACCAGCAGATCCCCCGGGGGTGGCGCAGGGGGGGGCAGGGGCTACGATGAGCAGTTCTTC
TRBD1 | TRBJ2-7 | TRBV12-3/TRBV12-4 | once | CASSSGTGGNEQYF | TGTGCCAGCAGTTCCGGGACAGGGGGGAACGAGCAGTACTTC
TRBD1 | TRBJ2-6 | TRBV6-2/TRBV6-3 | many | CASSGDRGPGRPSGANVLTF | TGTGCCAGCAGTGGAGACAGGGGGCCCGGGAGGCCGTCTGGGGCCAACGTCCTGACTTTC
- | TRBJ2-2 | TRBV28 | many | CASSFRNTGELFF | TGTGCCAGCAGTTTCAGGAACACCGGGGAGCTGTTTTTT
- | TRBJ1-4 | TRBV11-2 | - | CASSFRSAGKLFF | TGTGCCAGCAGCTTTCGGTCGGCCGGGAAACTGTTTTTT
TRBD2 | TRBJ2-1 | TRBV7-9 | many | CASSLGLASGGVRVNEQFF | TGTGCCAGCAGCTTAGGGCTGGCTAGCGGGGGGGTTCGAGTTAATGAGCAGTTCTTC
TRBD2 | TRBJ2-3 | TRBV15 | - | CATSDPASGIHTQYF | TGTGCCACCAGTGATCCGGCTAGCGGGATTCATACGCAGTATTTT
TRBD1 | TRBJ1-2 | TRBV9 | few | CASSAGTGLHGYTF | TGTGCCAGCAGCGCAGGGACAGGGCTGCATGGCTACACCTTC
- | TRBJ2-7 | TRBV6-2/TRBV6-3 | many | CASSYVPRRPYEQYF | TGTGCCAGCAGTTACGTTCCACGCCGGCCCTACGAGCAGTACTTC
TRBD2 | TRBJ2-2 | TRBV9 | - | CASSVGPLRRGATGELFF | TGTGCCAGCAGCGTAGGACCCTTACGGCGGGGGGCCACCGGGGAGCTGTTTTTT
- | TRBJ1-1 | TRBV28 | many | CASSPLGPKSTEAFF | TGTGCCAGCAGCCCCCTGGGGCCTAAGAGCACTGAAGCTTTCTTT
- | TRBJ2-1 | TRBV6-2/TRBV6-3 | many | CASSYRGDEQFF | TGTGCCAGCAGTTACAGAGGCGATGAGCAGTTCTTC
- | TRBJ1-5 | TRBV27 | many | CASSPTGREPQHF | TGTGCCAGCAGTCCCACAGGGCGAGAGCCCCAGCATTTT
- | TRBJ2-5 | TRBV15 | many | CATSRTPRGGETQYF | TGTGCCACCAGCAGAACTCCGAGAGGGGGAGAGACCCAGTACTTC